This T cell receptor (beta chain) emerged from a study of T cells in Graves' hyperthyroidism and ophthalmopathy. RNA transcripts served as the template for amplifying TCR beta CDR3 regions. The HTBI primer set was used in a first-round RT-PCR of the TCR CDR3. TCRdb re-derived calls from the multiplex PCR reads in MiXCR, one entry per CDR3 protein. The sample contains about 640,000 distinct CDR3 sequences, roughly 20% of which appear only once. V dropped 1 base and J dropped 5 bases, with 8 bases sitting between them. Germline V gene sequence: CDR1 GTSNPN, CDR2 SVGIG (reference sequence). CDR3 size: 12 residues. The table lists this clonotype with many counts.

This receptor was taken from a man between 25 and 39 years old with Graves' ophthalmopathy. V gene TRBV30 combines with J gene TRBJ2-5; D call uncertain. Sequenced: blood. In DNA, the CDR3 is TGTGCCTGGAGTGGGTCAGTGGAGACCCAGTACTTC. Translation gives CAWSGSVETQYF.